This paragraph covers one TCR beta chain sequence. The antigen is undetermined. The sample is drawn from a study of cytomegalovirus exposure and HLA in healthy donors. Primers included in the PCR were 60 Vbeta and 13 Jbeta primers. Repertoires were generated with immunoSEQ multiplex PCR, while TCRdb's copy carries only in-frame clones and drops some. The sample has roughly 100,000 clones, around 75% seen once. General study points: In a later analysis, productive TCRs from donors in an Asian-associated ancestry cluster reportedly carried fewer N-insertions than the cohort mean.

The sequencing input was PBMCs. This clonotype was sampled from a man under 40 in good health and CMV-seronegative.

Here the CDR3 DNA reads TGTGCCAGCAGCTTACAGGGACTAGCGGGATCGGGGCGCTACAATGAGCAGTTCTTC. Its translation is CASSLQGLAGSGRYNEQFF. The V and J genes are TRBV7-3 and TRBJ2-1, with TRBD2 matching over 13 bases. The CDR3 totals 19 residues. In germline, CDR1 is SGHTA, CDR2 FQGTGA. V gave up 2 bases and J gave up 3 bases; unmatched junction bases: 10.